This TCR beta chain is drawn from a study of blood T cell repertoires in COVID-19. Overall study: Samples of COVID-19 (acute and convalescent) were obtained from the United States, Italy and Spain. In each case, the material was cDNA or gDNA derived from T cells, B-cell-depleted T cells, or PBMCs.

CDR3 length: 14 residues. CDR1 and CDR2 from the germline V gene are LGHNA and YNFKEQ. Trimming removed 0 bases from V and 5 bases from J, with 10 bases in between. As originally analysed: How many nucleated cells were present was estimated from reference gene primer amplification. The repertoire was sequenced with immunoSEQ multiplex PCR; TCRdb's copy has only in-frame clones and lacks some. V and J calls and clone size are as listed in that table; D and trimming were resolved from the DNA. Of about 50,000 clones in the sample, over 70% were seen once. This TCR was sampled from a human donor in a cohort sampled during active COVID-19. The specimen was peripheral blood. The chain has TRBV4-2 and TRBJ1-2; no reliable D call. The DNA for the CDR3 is TGTGCCAGCAGCCAAGATCCCGCGCTTTATGGCTACACCTTC. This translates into CASSQDPALYGYTF.